The following is a TCR beta chain sequence with its context. The data were taken from a study of blood T cell repertoires in COVID-19. Study details: Spain, Italy and the United States supplied samples that represented acute and convalescent COVID-19. In each case, the material was cDNA or gDNA derived from T cells, B-cell-depleted T cells, or PBMCs.

As processed by the authors: Amplified reference gene primers provided the basis for estimating nucleated cell counts. Using immunoSEQ multiplex PCR, the repertoire was profiled, and TCRdb retains in-frame clones only, with some absent. V and J calls and clone size are those listed in that table; D and trimming were worked out from the DNA. Here the sample spans some 130,000 clones, more than 75% being singletons. The receptor was derived from a man aged 55 to 69 who had recovered from COVID-19. Sequencing was carried out using peripheral blood.

CDR3 region: CASSLLAGGSGTGELFF. DNA of the CDR3: TGTGCCAGCAGTCTTCTAGCGGGAGGGTCGGGCACCGGGGAGCTGTTTTTT. V gene TRBV6-2 or TRBV6-3 combines with J gene TRBJ2-2, with 12 bases matching TRBD2. Germline values: CDR1 MNHEY, CDR2 SVGEGT. This CDR3 is built from 17 residues. V shed 5 bases, J shed 4 bases, and the junction held 8 bases outside the gene matches.